This TCR beta chain was sequenced in a study of T cell responses to AZD1222 COVID-19 vaccine. Study results and limitations: Of spike-specific TCRs, nearly half reportedly target regions left unmutated in variants. Repertoires in all cases were sampled only once the peak T cell response had passed. Once two AZD1222 doses were given, Spike-specific TCR breadth and depth went up.

The V and J ends lost 5 bases and 8 bases respectively, with 15 bases between them. This CDR3 is built from 13 residues. The germline gives CDR1 MNHEY, CDR2 SVGEGT. TCRdb keeps only in-frame clones here, not all; method: immunoSEQ multiplex PCR. Among around 150,000 clones listed, under 95% were seen once. With respect to this clone: Its antigen is currently unknown.

The gene calls are TRBV6-2 or TRBV6-3 and TRBJ1-2; no clear D. The sample consisted of peripheral blood, taken on day 0 of MenACWY control vaccination. This TCR came from an adult in good health. In DNA form, the CDR3 reads TGTGCCAGCAGTGCCAACCCACGGAGGGGCTACACCTTC. It translates to CASSANPRRGYTF.